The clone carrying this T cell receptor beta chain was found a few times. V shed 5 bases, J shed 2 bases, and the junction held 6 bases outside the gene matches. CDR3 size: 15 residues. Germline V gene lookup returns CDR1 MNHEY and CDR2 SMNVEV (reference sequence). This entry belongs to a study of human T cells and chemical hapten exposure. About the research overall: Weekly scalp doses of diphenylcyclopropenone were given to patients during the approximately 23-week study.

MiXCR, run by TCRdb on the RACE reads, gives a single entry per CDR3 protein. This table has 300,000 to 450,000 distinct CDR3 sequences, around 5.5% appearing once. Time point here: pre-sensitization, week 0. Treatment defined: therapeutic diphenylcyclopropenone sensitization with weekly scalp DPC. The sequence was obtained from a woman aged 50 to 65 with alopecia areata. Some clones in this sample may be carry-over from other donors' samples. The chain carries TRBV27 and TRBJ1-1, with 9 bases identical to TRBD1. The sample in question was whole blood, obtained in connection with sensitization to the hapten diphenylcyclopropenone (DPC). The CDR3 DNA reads TGTGCCAGCAGTCCGCCGGGACAGGGAAACACTGAAGCTTTCTTT. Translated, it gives CASSPPGQGNTEAFF.